One and the same sample provided the 24 T cell receptor beta chains below, sequenced in a study of T cell responses to AZD1222 COVID-19 vaccine. This table comes from immunoSEQ multiplex PCR, and its TCRdb copy is limited to in-frame clones, with some not included. Of roughly 100,000 clones in the sample, 85% to 90% were seen once. This specimen was peripheral blood, taken on day 0 of AZD1222 vaccination. Receptor source: an adult in good health.

The genes are TRBV19 and TRBJ2-2, with a possible D match to TRBD2 (6 bases). From germline, CDR1 is LNHDA and CDR2 SQIVND (reference sequence). Trimming took off 7 bases at V and 8 bases at J, with 11 bases between the two ends. This CDR3 has 12 residues. The CDR3 nucleotides read TGTGCCAGTACCACCCGGGGGGGGGAGCTGTTTTTT. Protein: CASTTRGGELFF.

The J gene is TRBJ2-3, the V gene TRBV11-3; 11 bases align to TRBD1. In germline, CDR1 is SGHNT, CDR2 YENEEA. There are 16 residues in the CDR3. After removal of 1 base from V and 4 bases from J, the junction contained 4 bases not matched to a gene. The CDR3 loop is CASSLGDRGEPDTQYF. In DNA, the CDR3 is TGTGCCAGCAGCTTAGGGGACAGGGGGGAGCCAGATACGCAGTATTTT.

The chain has TRBV9 and TRBJ2-1, with TRBD2 as a possible D gene (7 bases). The CDR3 loop spans 15 amino acids. The V and J ends lost 4 bases and 9 bases respectively, with 20 bases between them. Germline V gives CDR1 SGDLS, CDR2 YYNGEE. This chain's CDR3 is CASSQVGGRVSEQFF. The CDR3 DNA reads as TGTGCCAGCAGCCAGGTGGGGGGGCGAGTCTCTGAGCAGTTCTTC.

This chain uses TRBV7-9 with TRBJ1-2; 7 nucleotides line up with TRBD1. The CDR3 is made up of 14 amino acids. Germline loops: CDR1 SEHNR, CDR2 FQNEAQ (reference sequence). After removal of 2 bases from V and 8 bases from J, the junction contained 8 bases not matched to a gene. DNA for the CDR3: TGTGCCAGCAGCTTACCAAACAGGGGCCGGGGCTACACCTTC. Translation: CASSLPNRGRGYTF.

The rearrangement uses TRBV6-2 or TRBV6-3 and TRBJ2-6, with D possibly TRBD1 on 6 matching bases. CDR3 size: 17 residues. Trimming left V 0 bases short and J 1 base short, with 10 bases between. The V gene's germline CDR1 is MNHEY and CDR2 SVGEGT. CDR3 DNA sequence: TGTGCCAGCAGTTACTCGGCAGGGGTTTCTGGGGCCAACGTCCTGACTTTC. Translated: CASSYSAGVSGANVLTF.

The gene calls are TRBV5-6 and TRBJ2-3; D possibly matches TRBD1 or TRBD2 (5 bases each). This CDR3 contains 16 residues. Germline CDR1 reads SGHDT; CDR2 reads YYEEEE. Deletions cut 0 bases from V and 4 bases from J, with 15 bases between. The CDR3 DNA reads as TGTGCCAGCAGCTTGGATTGGGGGTCTGGGGCAGATACGCAGTATTTT. Amino acids: CASSLDWGSGADTQYF.

This chain links TRBV24-1 with TRBJ2-5; D possibly corresponds to TRBD2 (7 bases). This CDR3 has 16 amino acids. The V gene lost 4 bases and the J gene lost 2 bases, with 16 bases spanning the gap. Germline-derived CDR1 and CDR2 are KGHDR and SFDVKD. CDR3 sequence (DNA): TGTGCCACCAGTGAGGGGGGGGGCAACCCACAAGAGACCCAGTACTTC. Its protein is CATSEGGGNPQETQYF.

This clone has a single count. The rearrangement joins TRBV18 to TRBJ1-4; perhaps TRBD1 as D (5 bases). V was trimmed by 0 bases and J by 8 bases, leaving 13 bases between them. CDR1 and CDR2 (germline): KGHSH, LQKENI. The CDR3 covers 15 residues. The CDR3 region is CASSPPARGWEKLFF. For the CDR3, the DNA is TGTGCCAGCTCACCACCGGCAAGGGGTTGGGAAAAACTGTTTTTT.

This rearrangement joins TRBV7-2 to TRBJ1-5; the D is unclear. Germline CDR1 reads SGHTA; CDR2 reads FQGNSA. The CDR3 totals 15 residues. The V and J ends lost 3 bases and 0 bases respectively, with 9 bases between them. Here the CDR3 reads CASSLLSVSNQPQHF. The CDR3 DNA reads TGTGCCAGCAGCTTGTTATCGGTTAGCAATCAGCCCCAGCATTTT.

In regard to this clone: The junction departs from germline at one end; a sequencing error may be responsible. This sequence joins TRBV11-2 and TRBJ2-7; possible D gene TRBD2, 6 bases. Per germline, CDR1 SGHAT and CDR2 FQNNGV. CDR3 size: 15 residues. The CDR3 sequence: CASSLDGNEEGEQYF. The CDR3 nucleotides are TGTGCCAGCAGCCTAGACGGGAACGAGGAGGGCGAGCAGTACTTC.

The genes are TRBV15 and TRBJ1-1; D ambiguous. Deletions cut 0 bases from V and 1 base from J, with 6 bases between. The CDR3 runs 14 residues. In germline, CDR1 is LNHNV, CDR2 YYDKDF (reference sequence). CDR3 in amino acids: CATSREAGNTEAFF. The CDR3 region has the DNA TGTGCCACCAGCAGAGAAGCCGGGAACACTGAAGCTTTCTTT.

The chain is built from TRBV6-5 and TRBJ2-6, with 7 positions matching TRBD1. With V trimmed by 4 bases and J by 4 bases, 7 bases remained unmatched. From germline, CDR1 is MNHEY and CDR2 SVGAGI. The CDR3 runs 16 residues. The CDR3 sequence: CASSSSTGPGANVLTF. In DNA form, the CDR3 reads TGTGCCAGCAGTTCGTCGACAGGGCCGGGGGCCAACGTCCTGACTTTC.

The chain links TRBV5-6 to TRBJ1-1, with a weak D call TRBD1 (5 bases). Trimming removed 4 bases at V and 0 bases at J, with 16 bases between. This CDR3 spans 16 amino acids. Germline values: CDR1 SGHDT, CDR2 YYEEEE. In DNA, the CDR3 is TGTGCCAGCAGCCCGGGACTGCTATTAATGAACACTGAAGCTTTCTTT. Translation: CASSPGLLLMNTEAFF.

The genes are TRBV3-1 (or the pseudogene TRBV3-2) and TRBJ2-5; D is possibly TRBD1 (6 bases). CDR1 LGHDT and CDR2 YNNKEL come from the germline V gene (reference sequence). The CDR3 covers 13 residues. V was cut by 6 bases and J by 0 bases, with 8 bases left in between. This CDR3 is CASRTGYQETQYF. Written as DNA, the CDR3 is TGTGCCAGCAGAACAGGGTACCAAGAGACCCAGTACTTC.

A note on this clone: This specimen includes other DNA sequences encoding the same CDR3. The chain couples TRBV6-5 to TRBJ1-1; D is uncertain. This CDR3 spans 13 amino acids. The germline V gene encodes CDR1 MNHEY and CDR2 SVGAGI. Trimming took off 2 bases at V and 0 bases at J, with 4 bases between the two ends. CDR3 in amino acids: CASSYRVNTEAFF. The CDR3 bases are TGTGCCAGCAGTTACCGCGTGAACACTGAAGCTTTCTTT.

The chain couples TRBV20-1 to TRBJ2-7; D is unresolved. Trimming pared 5 bases from V and 2 bases from J, leaving 4 bases between. This CDR3 is built from 10 residues. The germline V gene encodes CDR1 DFQATT and CDR2 SNEGSKA (reference sequence). DNA of the CDR3: TGCAGTGCTCGGCCCTACGAGCAGTACTTC. Amino acids: CSARPYEQYF.

This clone has a handful of counts. This chain links TRBV4-1 with TRBJ2-1; the D is unclear. The CDR3 extends over 13 amino acids. Trimming shortened V by 4 bases and J by 12 bases, and 16 bases separated the two germline ends. Germline-derived CDR1 and CDR2 are MGHRA and YSYEKL. As DNA, the CDR3 is TGCGCCAGCAGCCCGCTCGACCCTCCCGTGCAGTTCTTC. Protein product: CASSPLDPPVQFF.

The chain couples TRBV9 to TRBJ2-7; D could derive from TRBD1 or TRBD2 (5 bases each). Per germline, CDR1 SGDLS and CDR2 YYNGEE. The length of the CDR3 is 14 residues. The ends were cut back, 0 bases at V and 2 bases at J, with 9 bases in the middle. CDR3 in amino acids: CASSVDQGPYEQYF. The CDR3 region has the DNA TGTGCCAGCAGCGTAGACCAGGGACCCTACGAGCAGTACTTC.

The chain joins TRBV29-1 to TRBJ2-7, with D perhaps TRBD1 (5 bases). The V gene lost 2 bases and the J gene lost 1 base, with 12 bases spanning the gap. The CDR3 is made up of 14 amino acids. CDR1 and CDR2 (germline): SQVTM, ANQGSEA. The CDR3: CSVELTGLSYEQYF. In DNA, the CDR3 is TGCAGCGTTGAATTAACAGGCCTTTCCTACGAGCAGTACTTC.

The chain links TRBV5-1 to TRBJ2-1, with 15 bases identical to TRBD2. Germline assignment: CDR1 SGHRS and CDR2 YFSETQ. CDR3 size: 16 residues. The V segment lost 4 bases and the J segment 6 bases; nucleotides outside the gene matches: 5. The CDR3 sequence: CASSQLGLAGGNEQFF. Written as DNA, the CDR3 is TGCGCCAGCAGCCAATTGGGACTAGCGGGGGGCAATGAGCAGTTCTTC.

This chain uses TRBV7-8 with TRBJ1-3; D is unclear. Germline CDR1 and CDR2: SGHVS and FQNEAQ. This CDR3 is 17 amino acids long. The V and J ends lost 1 base and 0 bases respectively, with 13 bases between them. The CDR3 reads CASSLVSPPSSGNTIYF. The CDR3 bases are TGTGCCAGCAGCTTAGTATCGCCTCCTAGCTCTGGAAACACCATATATTTT.

V gene TRBV7-6 combines with J gene TRBJ1-4, with 7 bases matching TRBD1. Germline assignment: CDR1 SGHVS and CDR2 FNYEAQ. The J segment lost 7 bases and the V segment lost 6 bases, leaving 14 bases of the junction unmatched. The CDR3 consists of 16 residues. The CDR3 bases are TGTGCCAGCAGACAAAGAACCGACAGGGCGAGTGAAAAACTGTTTTTT. As protein: CASRQRTDRASEKLFF. The entire variable domain, with the rest obtained from reference TRBV7-6 and TRBJ1-4, is as follows: GAGVSQSPRYKVTKRGQDVALRCDPISGHVSLYWYRQALGQGPEFLTYFNYEAQQDKSGLPNDRFSAERPEGSISTLTIQRTEQRDSAMYRCASRQRTDRASEKLFFGSGTQLSVL.

This rearrangement joins TRBV5-1 to TRBJ2-5; 9 nucleotides align to TRBD2. Per the germline V gene, CDR1 is SGHRS and CDR2 is YFSETQ. Trimming at V came to 0 bases and at J to 3 bases, leaving 0 bases not matched to a gene. This CDR3 has 14 residues. The CDR3 is CASSLGTSEETQYF. The CDR3 nucleotides read TGCGCCAGCAGCTTGGGGACTAGCGAAGAGACCCAGTACTTC.

V and J are TRBV10-3 and TRBJ2-5, with D perhaps matching TRBD1 (7 bases). Trimming removed 5 bases at V and 3 bases at J, with 10 bases between. The V gene's germline CDR1 is ENHRY and CDR2 SYGVKD. The CDR3 is 13 amino acids. The CDR3 protein is CAISRGTEETQYF. The CDR3 DNA follows: TGTGCCATCAGTCGCGGGACAGAAGAGACCCAGTACTTC.